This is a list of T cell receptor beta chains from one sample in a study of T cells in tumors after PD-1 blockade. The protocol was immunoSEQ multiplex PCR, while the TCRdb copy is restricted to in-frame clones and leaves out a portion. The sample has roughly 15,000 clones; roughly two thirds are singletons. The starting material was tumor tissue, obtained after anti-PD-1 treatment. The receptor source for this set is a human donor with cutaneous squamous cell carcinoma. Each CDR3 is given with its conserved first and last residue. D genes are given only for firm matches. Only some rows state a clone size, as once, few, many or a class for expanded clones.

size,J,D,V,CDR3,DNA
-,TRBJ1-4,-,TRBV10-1,CASSPRGTNEKLFF,TGCGCCAGCAGTCCGAGGGGTACTAATGAAAAACTGTTTTTT
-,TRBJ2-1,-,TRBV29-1,CSVGTGSSYNEQFF,TGCAGCGTCGGGACTGGGAGCTCCTACAATGAGCAGTTCTTC
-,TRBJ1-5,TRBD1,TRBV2,CASRAHRGKGNQPQHF,TGTGCCAGCAGAGCCCACAGGGGTAAGGGCAATCAGCCCCAGCATTTT
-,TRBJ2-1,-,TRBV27,CASSSRVGEQFF,TGTGCCAGCAGTTCCAGGGTAGGTGAGCAGTTCTTC
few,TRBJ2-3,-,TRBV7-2,CASSSQWGADTQYF,TGTGCCAGCAGCTCGCAGTGGGGAGCAGATACGCAGTATTTT
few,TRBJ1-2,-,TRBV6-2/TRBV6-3,CASSDGTRGANYGYTF,TGTGCCAGCAGCGACGGGACAAGGGGAGCTAACTATGGCTACACCTTC
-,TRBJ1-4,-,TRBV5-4,CASGRWGVANEKLFF,TGTGCCAGCGGGAGGTGGGGGGTCGCTAATGAAAAACTGTTTTTT
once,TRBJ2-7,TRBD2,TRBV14,CASSPRSGMDSYEQYF,TGTGCCAGCAGCCCACGAAGCGGGATGGACTCTTACGAGCAGTACTTC
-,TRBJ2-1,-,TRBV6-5,CASSPSGYHNEQFF,TGTGCCAGCAGTCCTTCTGGGTACCACAATGAGCAGTTCTTC
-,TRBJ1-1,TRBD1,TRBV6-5,CASSRQGHRHTEAFF,TGTGCCAGCAGCCGACAGGGCCATAGGCACACTGAAGCTTTCTTT
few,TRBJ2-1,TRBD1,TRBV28,CASSFNRGTYNEQFF,TGTGCCAGCAGTTTTAACAGGGGAACCTACAATGAGCAGTTCTTC
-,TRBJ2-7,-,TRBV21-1,CASSPRELGVSGYEQYF,TGTGCCAGCAGCCCGCGGGAGTTAGGGGTGAGCGGGTACGAGCAGTACTTC
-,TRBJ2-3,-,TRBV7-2,CASSQGYPDTQYF,TGTGCCAGCAGCCAGGGCTACCCCGATACGCAGTATTTT
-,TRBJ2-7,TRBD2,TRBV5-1,CASSPGLAGPYEQYF,TGCGCCAGCAGCCCTGGACTAGCGGGGCCCTACGAGCAGTACTTC
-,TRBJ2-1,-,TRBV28,CASSPISPPYNEQFF,TGTGCCAGCAGCCCAATAAGTCCCCCCTACAATGAGCAGTTCTTC
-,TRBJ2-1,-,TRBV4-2,CASSQDSTPSYNEQFF,TGTGCCAGCAGCCAAGATAGCACACCCTCCTACAATGAGCAGTTCTTC
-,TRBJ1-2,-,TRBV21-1,CASKRGTETKAGAYGYTF,TGTGCCAGCAAAAGGGGGACAGAGACTAAAGCCGGCGCCTATGGCTACACCTTC
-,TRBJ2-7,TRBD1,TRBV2,CASSEAGQGNYEQYF,TGTGCCAGCAGTGAAGCCGGACAGGGCAACTACGAGCAGTACTTC
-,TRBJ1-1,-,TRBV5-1,CASSSQNTNTEAFF,TGCGCCAGCAGCTCTCAGAACACGAACACTGAAGCTTTCTTT
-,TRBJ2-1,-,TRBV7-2,CASSSTRGSYNEQFF,TGTGCCAGCAGCTCCACCCGGGGGTCCTACAATGAGCAGTTCTTC
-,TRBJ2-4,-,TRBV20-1,CSASVGGFAKNIQYF,TGCAGTGCTAGTGTAGGGGGGTTTGCCAAAAACATTCAGTACTTC
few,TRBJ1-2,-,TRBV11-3,CASSRPAGDGYTF,TGTGCCAGCAGCCGCCCCGCGGGGGATGGCTACACCTTC
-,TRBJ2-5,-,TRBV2,CASNPGWVLETQYF,TGTGCCAGCAACCCCGGCTGGGTCCTTGAGACCCAGTACTTC
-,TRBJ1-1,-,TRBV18,CASSPSPRGNTEAFF,TGTGCCAGCTCACCATCCCCCAGGGGGAACACTGAAGCTTTCTTT
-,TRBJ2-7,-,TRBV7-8,CASSDGQRISYEQYF,TGTGCCAGCAGCGATGGACAACGAATTTCCTACGAGCAGTACTTC
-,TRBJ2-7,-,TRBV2,CASRGHQEGSYEQYF,TGTGCCAGCAGGGGCCACCAGGAGGGCTCCTACGAGCAGTACTTC
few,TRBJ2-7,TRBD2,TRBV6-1,CASSDYSGREYEQYF,TGTGCCAGCAGTGATTATAGCGGGAGGGAATACGAGCAGTACTTC
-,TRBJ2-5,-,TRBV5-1,CASSLTRGGEETQYF,TGCGCCAGCAGCTTGACTAGAGGGGGGGAAGAGACCCAGTACTTC
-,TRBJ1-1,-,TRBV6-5,CASTPSGGRTEAFF,TGTGCCAGCACCCCCTCCGGGGGGCGGACTGAAGCTTTCTTT
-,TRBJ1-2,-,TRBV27,CASSSRNYGYTF,TGTGCCAGCAGTTCCCGCAACTATGGCTACACCTTC
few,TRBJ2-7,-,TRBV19,CASSIVGRVYEQYF,TGTGCCAGTAGTATAGTCGGCAGGGTCTACGAGCAGTACTTC
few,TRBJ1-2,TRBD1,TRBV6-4,CASRGDRDGYTF,TGTGCCAGCAGAGGGGACAGGGACGGCTACACCTTC
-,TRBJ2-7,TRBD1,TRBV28,CASRDRGREQYF,TGTGCCAGCAGGGACAGGGGGCGCGAGCAGTACTTC
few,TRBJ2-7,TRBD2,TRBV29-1,CSVVPVGGSSYEQYF,TGCAGCGTTGTTCCCGTCGGCGGGAGCTCCTACGAGCAGTACTTC
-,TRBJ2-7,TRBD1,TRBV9,CASSPRGTGQEQYF,TGTGCCAGCAGCCCCAGAGGGACAGGGCAAGAGCAGTACTTC
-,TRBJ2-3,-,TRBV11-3,CASSLGVVATSTDTQYF,TGTGCCAGCAGCTTAGGGGTAGTAGCGACAAGCACAGATACGCAGTATTTT
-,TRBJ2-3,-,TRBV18,CASSPPVTRDTQYF,TGTGCCAGCTCACCACCGGTAACGAGAGATACGCAGTATTTT
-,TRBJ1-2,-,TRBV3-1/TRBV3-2,CASSQRDTLSGYTF,TGTGCCAGCAGCCAACGGGACACCTTGAGTGGCTACACCTTC
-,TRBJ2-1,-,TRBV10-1,CASSRDNADEQFF,TGCGCCAGCAGCCGGGACAATGCGGATGAGCAGTTCTTC
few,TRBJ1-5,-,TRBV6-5,CASTWGENQPQHF,TGTGCCAGCACCTGGGGCGAAAATCAGCCCCAGCATTTT
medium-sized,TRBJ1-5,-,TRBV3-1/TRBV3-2,CASSQEGRNQPQHF,TGTGCCAGCAGCCAAGAAGGACGGAATCAGCCCCAGCATTTT
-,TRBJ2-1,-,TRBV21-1,CASSKGLAGYNEQFF,TGTGCCAGCAGCAAGGGACTAGCGGGGTACAATGAGCAGTTCTTC
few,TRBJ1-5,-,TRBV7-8,CASSLGTVNQPQHF,TGTGCCAGCAGCCTGGGGACGGTAAATCAGCCCCAGCATTTT
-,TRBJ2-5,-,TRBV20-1,CSASEGEETQYF,TGCAGTGCTAGTGAGGGGGAAGAGACCCAGTACTTC
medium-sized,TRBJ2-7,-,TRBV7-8,CASSLGQGIINEQYF,TGTGCCAGCAGCTTAGGGCAGGGAATTATCAACGAGCAGTACTTC
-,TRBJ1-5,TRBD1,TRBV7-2,CASSLRTGVGQPQHF,TGTGCCAGCAGCTTAAGGACAGGGGTAGGGCAGCCCCAGCATTTT
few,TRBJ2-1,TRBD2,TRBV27,CASSLIGGRSYNEQFF,TGTGCCAGCAGTTTGATAGGCGGGAGGTCCTACAATGAGCAGTTCTTC
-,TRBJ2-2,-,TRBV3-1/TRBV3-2,CASSQGWGVNTGELFF,TGTGCCAGCAGCCAAGGTTGGGGAGTGAACACCGGGGAGCTGTTTTTT
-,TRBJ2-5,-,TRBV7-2,CASSLALGSQETQYF,TGTGCCAGCAGCTTAGCGCTTGGATCCCAAGAGACCCAGTACTTC
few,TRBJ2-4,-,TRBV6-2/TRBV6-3,CASSIGVLNIQYF,TGTGCCAGCAGTATTGGGGTTCTGAACATTCAGTACTTC
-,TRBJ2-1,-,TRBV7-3,CASSLGAGFDEQFF,TGTGCCAGCAGCTTAGGGGCAGGGTTTGATGAGCAGTTCTTC
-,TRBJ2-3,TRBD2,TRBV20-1,CSASRLAGDTQYF,TGCAGTGCTAGTCGGCTAGCGGGAGATACGCAGTATTTT
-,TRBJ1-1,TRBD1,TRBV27,CASSLSGTGVASEAFF,TGTGCCAGCAGTTTATCGGGGACAGGGGTCGCCTCTGAAGCTTTCTTT
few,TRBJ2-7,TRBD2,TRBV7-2,CASSLWSGRAGSYEQYF,TGTGCCAGCAGCTTATGGAGCGGGAGGGCCGGTAGCTACGAGCAGTACTTC
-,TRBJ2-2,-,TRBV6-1,CASSEAVIGGANTGELFF,TGTGCCAGCAGTGAAGCTGTAATAGGAGGGGCAAACACCGGGGAGCTGTTTTTT
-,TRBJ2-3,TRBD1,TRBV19,CASTGQGADTQYF,TGTGCCAGTACCGGACAGGGCGCAGATACGCAGTATTTT
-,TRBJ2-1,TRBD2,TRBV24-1,CATQGLAGGKQFF,TGTGCCACCCAGGGACTAGCGGGGGGGAAGCAGTTCTTC
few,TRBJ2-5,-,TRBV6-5,CASSYSMATGRETQYF,TGTGCCAGCAGTTACTCGATGGCAACGGGACGGGAGACCCAGTACTTC
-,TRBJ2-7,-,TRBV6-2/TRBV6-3,CASSPSGLSYEQYF,TGTGCCAGCAGTCCAAGCGGGTTGAGCTACGAGCAGTACTTC